This T cell receptor (beta chain) was found in a study of T-cell memory formation after mild COVID-19. Study summary: The study found TCR clusters largely donor specific. Whole-study findings and limits: Most CD4+ clones that shrank were in CM and EM, while CD8+ ones turned up in EMRA. Clones that contracted from day 15 to 85 had balanced CD4/CD8; later expanders were CD4+ biased.

Looked up from germline, CDR1 is MNHEY and CDR2 is SMNVEV (reference sequence). The V end lost 10 bases, the J end lost 11 bases, and 6 bases lay between the germline ends. The CDR3 runs to 8 residues. This clonotype came up a few times. What it binds is unknown. It was 5'RACE with constant-segment primers that produced the TCR alpha and TCR beta cDNA libraries, which carried sample barcodes and UMIs. TCRdb analysed the 5' RACE reads with MiXCR anew, one entry per CDR3 protein. The sample consists of approximately 250,000 distinct CDR3 sequences, about 16% of them appearing once. Sequencing input: PBMCs or a T cell subset sorted from them (not recorded which). The chain couples TRBV27 to TRBJ2-4; D remains unclear. The receptor's source is an adult woman who had mild COVID-19 (a few samples of this study predate the infection). Cell type and time point are not known. Here the CDR3 DNA reads TGTGCCATTCCGGTTCAGTACTTC. Amino acid sequence: CAIPVQYF.